One and the same sample provided the 29 T cell receptor beta chains below, sequenced in a study of blood T cell repertoires in COVID-19. TCRdb keeps only in-frame clones here, not all; method: immunoSEQ multiplex PCR. The data contain fewer than 350,000 clones, around 86% of them singletons. Sequenced material: peripheral blood. These TCRs come from a woman in her 30s who had recovered from COVID-19.

CDR3: CASSLESGLHRYEQYF. The CDR3 nucleotides are TGCGCCAGCAGCCTAGAATCAGGGCTTCACCGGTACGAGCAGTACTTC. The V and J genes are TRBV5-1 and TRBJ2-7; tentative D call: TRBD1 (5 bases). This CDR3 is 16 amino acids long. Germline CDR1 reads SGHRS; CDR2 reads YFSETQ. Trimming removed 4 bases from V and 4 bases from J, with 21 bases in between.

The chain has TRBV19 and TRBJ2-1; 7 nucleotides agree with TRBD2. The CDR3 spans 15 residues. Germline loops: CDR1 LNHDA, CDR2 SQIVND (reference sequence). The ends lost 3 bases at V and 3 bases at J; junction bases unmatched: 5. The CDR3 DNA reads TGTGCCAGTAGTATCGTGGGGGGGAACTACAATGAGCAGTTCTTC. The encoded protein is CASSIVGGNYNEQFF.

The chain recombines TRBV7-6 with TRBJ1-1, with a weak D call TRBD1 (6 bases). With 0 bases removed from V and 4 bases from J, the gap between germline ends came to 15 bases. Germline CDR1 SGHVS, CDR2 FNYEAQ. The CDR3 is 16 amino acids. CDR3 protein: CASSLATGGTTTEAFF. In DNA, the CDR3 is TGTGCCAGCAGCTTAGCCACGGGGGGCACCACCACTGAAGCTTTCTTT.

This clone has only one observation. The J gene is TRBJ2-4, the V gene TRBV7-8; 7 nucleotides agree with TRBD1. Germline CDR1 and CDR2: SGHVS and FQNEAQ. The V gene end was trimmed by 6 bases and the J gene end by 7 bases; junction bases not matched to a gene: 3. The CDR3 covers 12 residues. CDR3 loop: CASRDRSNIQYF. CDR3 sequence (DNA): TGTGCCAGCAGGGACAGGTCCAACATTCAGTACTTC.

The V and J genes are TRBV2 and TRBJ2-4; TRBD1 agrees at 8 bases. The CDR3 is 15 amino acids. The V gene end was trimmed by 5 bases and the J gene end by 5 bases; junction bases not matched to a gene: 8. The germline V gene encodes CDR1 SNHLY and CDR2 FYNNEI. The CDR3 protein is CASSRNRGSENIQYF. The CDR3 nucleotides read TGTGCCAGCAGTAGAAACAGGGGGTCCGAAAACATTCAGTACTTC.

This chain connects TRBV5-1 to TRBJ1-1; 9 bases map to TRBD1. Trimming removed 3 bases from V and 6 bases from J; junction bases left unmatched: 6. Germline-derived CDR1 and CDR2 are SGHRS and YFSETQ. The CDR3 covers 14 residues. CDR3 amino acids: CASSWTGADSEAFF. In nucleotides, the CDR3 is TGCGCCAGCAGCTGGACAGGGGCGGACTCTGAAGCTTTCTTT. The full variable domain, completed using reference TRBV5-1 and TRBJ1-1, is KAGVTQTPRYLIKTRGQQVTLSCSPISGHRSVSWYQQTPGQGLQFLFEYFSETQRNKGNFPGRFSGRQFSNSRSEMNVSTLELGDSALYLCASSWTGADSEAFFGQGTRLTVV.

This chain connects TRBV5-1 to TRBJ2-1; possible D gene TRBD1, 6 bases. Deletions cut 4 bases from V and 9 bases from J, with 20 bases between. CDR3 length: 15 amino acids. Germline CDR1 SGHRS, CDR2 YFSETQ. CDR3 in amino acids: CASSPRQGSRAEQFF. In DNA form, the CDR3 reads TGCGCCAGCAGCCCCCGGCAGGGGAGTCGGGCTGAGCAGTTCTTC. Based on the CDR3 plus reference TRBV5-1 and TRBJ2-1, the full variable domain is KAGVTQTPRYLIKTRGQQVTLSCSPISGHRSVSWYQQTPGQGLQFLFEYFSETQRNKGNFPGRFSGRQFSNSRSEMNVSTLELGDSALYLCASSPRQGSRAEQFFGPGTRLTVL.

The chain uses TRBV11-2 and TRBJ2-7; 8 bases align to TRBD2. Germline assignment: CDR1 SGHAT and CDR2 FQNNGV. Germline trimming cut 1 base from V and 2 bases from J; bases unmatched to any gene: 1. The CDR3 runs 14 residues. The DNA of the CDR3 is TGTGCCAGCAGCTTAGGAGCGGGAGCCTACGAGCAGTACTTC. Translating it yields CASSLGAGAYEQYF.

The chain carries TRBV28 and TRBJ2-1, with TRBD1 matching over 7 bases. The length of the CDR3 is 16 residues. Germline-derived CDR1 and CDR2 are MDHEN and SYDVKM. The junction had 14 bases not matched to a gene; V was cut back by 4 bases and J by 8 bases. CDR3 protein: CASSSPETGYDDEQFF. The CDR3 region has the DNA TGTGCCAGCAGTTCCCCCGAGACAGGGTATGACGATGAGCAGTTCTTC.

The chain combines TRBV27 with TRBJ1-1, with D unresolved. V shed 1 base and J shed 6 bases, with 15 bases lying between them. Germline assignment: CDR1 MNHEY and CDR2 SMNVEV (reference sequence). The CDR3 spans 15 residues. CDR3 region: CASSLLAGLAAEAFF. In DNA, the CDR3 is TGTGCCAGCAGTTTATTAGCGGGTTTGGCAGCTGAAGCTTTCTTT.

This chain joins TRBV7-2 and TRBJ2-3; tentatively, D is TRBD1 (5 bases). Germline-derived CDR1 and CDR2 are SGHTA and FQGNSA. The CDR3 length is 15 residues. V was trimmed by 0 bases and J by 2 bases, leaving 9 bases between them. CDR3 residues: CASSLAGRATDTQYF. The CDR3 DNA is TGTGCCAGCAGCTTAGCGGGCAGGGCCACAGATACGCAGTATTTT.

This chain uses TRBV2 with TRBJ2-1; the match to TRBD2 covers 9 bases. This CDR3 region has 14 residues. Per the germline V gene, CDR1 is SNHLY and CDR2 is FYNNEI. Germline trimming cut 4 bases from V and 6 bases from J; bases unmatched to any gene: 4. The CDR3 nucleotides are TGTGCCAGCAGTGTCGATAGCGGGGGCAATGAGCAGTTCTTC. It specifies CASSVDSGGNEQFF.

This chain uses TRBV11-3 with TRBJ2-1; D uncertain. The CDR3 sequence is 14 residues long. Per germline, CDR1 SGHNT and CDR2 YENEEA. Between the trimmed V and J ends, which lost 2 bases and 5 bases, there was a span of 10 bases. CDR3 region: CASSLLSRNNEQFF. In DNA, the CDR3 is TGTGCCAGCAGCTTATTGTCTAGAAACAATGAGCAGTTCTTC.

This chain connects TRBV7-2 to TRBJ2-7; D gene uncertain. The CDR3 length is 15 residues. Germline V lookup: CDR1 SGHTA, CDR2 FQGNSA. V was trimmed by 5 bases and J by 0 bases, leaving 14 bases between them. The CDR3 DNA reads as TGTGCCAGCAGCCCCACCCAGGCTTCCTCCTACGAGCAGTACTTC. Amino acids: CASSPTQASSYEQYF.

The chain carries TRBV28 and TRBJ2-1, with TRBD1 identical over 7 bases. Germline loops: CDR1 MDHEN, CDR2 SYDVKM. V was pared by 5 bases and J by 8 bases, with 6 bases of the junction left unmatched. This CDR3 contains 13 residues. In nucleotides, the CDR3 is TGTGCCAGCAGTCCCACAGGGGCGCATGAGCAGTTCTTC. This sequence encodes CASSPTGAHEQFF.

The V call is TRBV6-5, the J call TRBJ1-5; D ambiguous. V gave up 5 bases and J gave up 5 bases, with 10 bases separating them. CDR1 is MNHEY, CDR2 SVGAGI, per germline. This CDR3 is 13 amino acids long. The CDR3 reads CASSTGRDQPQHF. CDR3 in DNA: TGTGCCAGCAGTACGGGAAGGGATCAGCCCCAGCATTTT.

This clone has only one observation. The chain carries TRBV3-1 (or the pseudogene TRBV3-2) and TRBJ1-4; 9 nucleotides align to TRBD1. The CDR3 runs to 14 residues. CDR1 is LGHDT and CDR2 is YNNKEL in the germline V gene (reference sequence). V dropped 4 bases and J dropped 7; count of bases not matched to a gene: 4. Written as DNA, the CDR3 is TGTGCCAGCAGCCGACAGGGGGAAGGTGAAAAACTGTTTTTT. It encodes CASSRQGEGEKLFF.

The rearrangement links TRBV11-1 to TRBJ2-5; 7 bases are shared with TRBD2. Germline CDR1 SGHAT, CDR2 FQDESV (reference sequence). After removal of 5 bases from V and 1 base from J, the junction contained 4 bases not matched to a gene. CDR3 length: 14 amino acids. As DNA, the CDR3 is TGTGCCAGCAGCCCTCGACTAGCCCAAGAGACCCAGTACTTC. This sequence encodes CASSPRLAQETQYF.

J is TRBJ2-1 and V is TRBV19, with 9 bases fitting TRBD2. J was trimmed by 4 bases and V by 6 bases; bases with no gene match: 10. Germline values: CDR1 LNHDA, CDR2 SQIVND (reference sequence). The CDR3 spans 16 residues. The CDR3 is CASSLAGRTWYNEQFF. In DNA form, the CDR3 reads TGTGCCAGTAGCCTAGCGGGGCGGACATGGTACAATGAGCAGTTCTTC. The complete variable domain, with remaining parts taken from reference TRBV19 and TRBJ2-1, reads DGGITQSPKYLFRKEGQNVTLSCEQNLNHDAMYWYRQDPGQGLRLIYYSQIVNDFQKGDIAEGYSVSREKKESFPLTVTSAQKNPTAFYLCASSLAGRTWYNEQFFGPGTRLTVL.

The V call is TRBV10-1, the J call TRBJ2-2, with D uncertain. Trimming took 0 bases from V and 5 from J, leaving 10 bases between them. CDR1 is WNHNN, CDR2 SYGVQD, per germline (reference sequence). This CDR3 region has 15 residues. For the CDR3, the DNA is TGCGCCAGCAGTGAGTCCCGGGTTGGGACCGGGGAGCTGTTTTTT. This translates into CASSESRVGTGELFF.

J is TRBJ2-5 and V is TRBV19; TRBD2 matches 11 bases. This CDR3 contains 16 residues. CDR1 LNHDA and CDR2 SQIVND come from the germline V gene (reference sequence). J gave up 5 bases and V 5 bases, and 10 bases lay outside the gene matches. For the CDR3, the DNA is TGTGCCAGTAGTGTTACCGGGACTAGCGGCGGGGAGACCCAGTACTTC. Residues: CASSVTGTSGGETQYF.

The chain carries TRBV4-1 and TRBJ1-1, with D possibly matching TRBD1 (5 bases). Germline CDR1 reads MGHRA; CDR2 reads YSYEKL. V was shortened by 0 bases and J by 5 bases, with 19 bases between the two germline ends. The CDR3 consists of 17 residues. In DNA, the CDR3 is TGCGCCAGCAGCCAAGAGACCAGGGTCCCGGTGGATACTGAAGCTTTCTTT. It translates to CASSQETRVPVDTEAFF.

The count of this clone is one. The rearrangement joins TRBV20-1 to TRBJ1-5; tentatively, D is TRBD1 (6 bases). Trimming removed 6 bases at V and 1 base at J, with 16 bases between. The CDR3 totals 15 residues. Germline V lookup: CDR1 DFQATT, CDR2 SNEGSKA (reference sequence). The DNA for the CDR3 is TGCAGTGCCAGTGGGGGGGGCGGAAGCAATCAGCCCCAGCATTTT. Protein sequence: CSASGGGGSNQPQHF.

The chain carries TRBV11-2 and TRBJ2-7; 13 bases line up with TRBD2. The CDR3 is 15 residues long. The ends lost 7 bases at V and 4 bases at J; junction bases unmatched: 7. CDR1 SGHAT and CDR2 FQNNGV come from the germline V gene. This CDR3 reads CASNNGTSGKYEQYF. The CDR3, as DNA: TGTGCCAGCAACAACGGGACTAGCGGGAAATACGAGCAGTACTTC.

This rearrangement joins TRBV3-1 (or the pseudogene TRBV3-2) to TRBJ2-7; 10 bases map to TRBD2. The length of the CDR3 is 14 residues. V lost 5 bases to trimming and J lost 6 bases; unmatched junction nucleotides: 7. Germline values: CDR1 LGHDT, CDR2 YNNKEL (reference sequence). Written as DNA, the CDR3 is TGTGCCAGCAGCGTTAGCGGGGGGTCGGGCGAGCAGTACTTC. This translates into CASSVSGGSGEQYF.

The chain carries TRBV14 and TRBJ2-7, with 8 bases matching TRBD2. V shed 0 bases, J shed 5 bases, and the junction held 15 bases outside the gene matches. Germline CDR1 and CDR2: SGHDN and FVKESK. This CDR3 is 18 amino acids long. The CDR3 region has the DNA TGTGCCAGCAGCCAAGAAGGAGGGTGGTCCAGCGGGAGCCACGAGCAGTACTTC. Translation gives CASSQEGGWSSGSHEQYF.

This clone was recorded a few times. The chain employs TRBV4-1 and TRBJ2-7; tentative D call: TRBD1 (5 bases). The CDR3 loop spans 14 amino acids. The germline V gene encodes CDR1 MGHRA and CDR2 YSYEKL. V gave up 1 base and J gave up 7 bases, with 14 bases separating them. CDR3 protein: CASSQVEGVGEQYF. The DNA of the CDR3 is TGCGCCAGCAGCCAAGTCGAAGGGGTCGGGGAGCAGTACTTC.

The V gene is TRBV5-1, the J gene TRBJ2-7; TRBD2 matches at 7 bases. CDR1 SGHRS and CDR2 YFSETQ come from the germline V gene. Germline trimming cut 3 bases from V and 2 bases from J; bases unmatched to any gene: 2. The length of the CDR3 is 13 residues. Here the CDR3 reads CASSWEGTYEQYF. As DNA, the CDR3 is TGCGCCAGCAGCTGGGAGGGGACCTACGAGCAGTACTTC.

J is TRBJ1-2 and V is TRBV6-5; maybe TRBD1 (5 bases). This CDR3 region has 14 residues. The germline gives CDR1 MNHEY, CDR2 SVGAGI. The V gene lost 6 bases and the J gene lost 7 bases, with 18 bases spanning the gap. CDR3 amino acids: CASSPGPGGFGYTF. CDR3 coding DNA: TGTGCCAGCAGCCCCGGGCCCGGGGGGTTTGGCTACACCTTC.